The 27 T cell receptor beta chains given below trace back to one sample, sequenced in a study of blood T cell repertoires in COVID-19 (dated by TCRdb to 2018 to 2021). The library was prepared using the immunoSEQ multiplex PCR assay. In its TCRdb copy, this immuneACCESS table keeps in-frame sequences only and misses some clones. Where compared with another copy, unresolved V genes explain less than half of these, and the others have no known cause. The table for this sample lists some 130,000 clones; over 70% of them were counted only once. Approximately 40% of the sample is in the top ten clones. What was sequenced was peripheral blood. The receptors here all came from a human donor in a cohort sampled during active COVID-19.

V gene TRBV18 combines with J gene TRBJ2-2; D is unresolved. The CDR3 sequence is 13 residues long. Trimming shortened V by 3 bases and J by 5 bases, and 7 bases separated the two germline ends. Germline V gene lookup returns CDR1 KGHSH and CDR2 LQKENI. CDR3 coding DNA: TGTGCCAGCTCACCCAGCGTTACCGGGGAGCTGTTTTTT. Encoded protein: CASSPSVTGELFF. Full variable domain (missing parts from reference TRBV18 and TRBJ2-2): NAGVMQNPRHLVRRRGQEARLRCSPMKGHSHVYWYRQLPEEGLKFMVYLQKENIIDESGMPKERFSAEFPKEGPSILRIQQVVRGDSAAYFCASSPSVTGELFFGEGSRLTVL.

This rearrangement joins TRBV19 to TRBJ2-7, with TRBD2 as a possible D gene (6 bases). Germline values: CDR1 LNHDA, CDR2 SQIVND (reference sequence). Trimming took off 3 bases at V and 3 bases at J, with 9 bases between the two ends. The CDR3 is made up of 13 amino acids. CDR3 coding DNA: TGTGCCAGTAGTATGGGACTTTACTACGAGCAGTACGTC. Translating gives CASSMGLYYEQYV.

The rearrangement links TRBV18 to TRBJ2-3, with 7 bases matching TRBD1. After removal of 1 base from V and 5 bases from J, the junction contained 6 bases not matched to a gene. Germline-derived CDR1 and CDR2 are KGHSH and LQKENI. The length of the CDR3 is 15 residues. This CDR3 reads CASSPLGTAQDTQYF. The CDR3, as DNA: TGTGCCAGCTCACCACTAGGGACAGCTCAAGATACGCAGTATTTT.

CDR3 residues: CSAVVSGAEAFF. The CDR3, as DNA: TGCAGCGCCGTGGTCTCGGGTGCTGAAGCTTTCTTT. The chain has TRBV29-1 and TRBJ1-1, with D uncertain. The CDR3 consists of 12 residues. Trimming removed 7 bases at V and 6 bases at J, with 15 bases between. Germline V gives CDR1 SQVTM, CDR2 ANQGSEA.

This clone was found once. The chain uses TRBV10-3 and TRBJ1-4; TRBD1 matches 9 bases. CDR1 and CDR2 from the germline V gene are ENHRY and SYGVKD. The CDR3 loop spans 17 amino acids. V shed 7 bases, J shed 1 base, and the junction held 10 bases outside the gene matches. The CDR3 reads CAITPDRGGGTNEKLFF. CDR3 DNA sequence: TGTGCCATCACCCCGGACAGGGGAGGAGGAACTAATGAAAAACTGTTTTTT.

The chain joins TRBV10-1 to TRBJ1-2; 11 bases match TRBD1. V shed 0 bases and J 3 bases; nucleotides not matched to a gene: 3. The CDR3 is made up of 16 amino acids. The germline V gene has CDR1 WNHNN and CDR2 SYGVQD (reference sequence). The CDR3 sequence: CASSESKGQGDYGYTF. In DNA, the CDR3 is TGCGCCAGCAGTGAGTCGAAGGGACAGGGGGACTATGGCTACACCTTC.

This chain links TRBV6-2 or TRBV6-3 with TRBJ2-7, with 8 bases that match TRBD2. Looked up from germline, CDR1 is MNHEY and CDR2 is SVGEGT. The CDR3 is made up of 17 amino acids. V was clipped by 2 bases and J by 1 base; unmatched bases: 10. The CDR3: CASSYSPGRAGSYEQYV. The CDR3 DNA reads TGTGCCAGCAGTTACAGCCCCGGGAGGGCTGGTTCCTACGAGCAGTACGTC.

J is TRBJ2-1 and V is TRBV5-1, with TRBD1 matching 8 bases. The junction had 5 bases not matched to a gene; V was cut back by 4 bases and J by 5 bases. From germline, CDR1 is SGHRS and CDR2 YFSETQ. There are 14 residues in the CDR3. This CDR3 is CASSAQGANNEQFF. In nucleotides, the CDR3 is TGCGCCAGCAGCGCGCAGGGGGCGAACAATGAGCAGTTCTTC.

The gene calls are TRBV7-2 and TRBJ1-1; 9 bases are a match to TRBD1. This CDR3 comprises 14 residues. Germline V gives CDR1 SGHTA, CDR2 FQGNSA. V gave up 5 bases and J gave up 7 bases; unmatched junction bases: 8. CDR3 sequence (DNA): TGTGCCAGCAGCGCCTGGACAGGGGAAGTTGAAGCTTTCTTT. This translates into CASSAWTGEVEAFF. Based on the CDR3 plus reference TRBV7-2 and TRBJ1-1, the full variable domain is GAGVSQSPSNKVTEKGKDVELRCDPISGHTALYWYRQSLGQGLEFLIYFQGNSAPDKSGLPSDRFSAERTGGSVSTLTIQRTQQEDSAVYLCASSAWTGEVEAFFGQGTRLTVV.

V gene TRBV21-1 combines with J gene TRBJ2-7; no DNA check was done on the table's D call, TRBD1. TRBV21-1 is flagged as a pseudogene. The CDR3 covers 16 residues. In DNA form, the CDR3 reads TGTGCCAGACGCGGGACAGGGTATTTGAGCTCCTACGAGCAGTACGTC. Its translation is CARRGTGYLSSYEQYV.

This clone showed up many times. The chain links TRBV24-1 to TRBJ2-2, with 13 nucleotides matching TRBD2. Germline V gene sequence: CDR1 KGHDR, CDR2 SFDVKD. The CDR3 loop spans 18 amino acids. Losses at the gene ends were 4 bases for V and 3 bases for J; bases not matched to a gene: 7. This CDR3 is CATSETSGRARDTGELFF. The CDR3 coding sequence is TGTGCCACCAGTGAAACTAGCGGGAGGGCCCGGGACACCGGGGAGCTGTTTTTT.

V is TRBV4-1 and J is TRBJ2-7; D is undetermined. Trimming pared 0 bases from V and 1 base from J, leaving 4 bases between. This CDR3 contains 13 residues. Germline CDR1 and CDR2: MGHRA and YSYEKL. CDR3 in amino acids: CASSQDRSYEQYF. In DNA form, the CDR3 reads TGCGCCAGCAGCCAAGATCGGTCCTACGAGCAGTACTTC.

The CDR3 sequence: CASSFDGSSYEQYF. In DNA, the CDR3 is TGCGCCAGCAGCTTTGACGGGAGCTCCTACGAGCAGTACTTC. V usage is TRBV5-1 and J usage is TRBJ2-7; possibly TRBD2 for D (6 bases). The V gene's germline CDR1 is SGHRS and CDR2 YFSETQ. This CDR3 is 14 amino acids long. V lost 2 bases and J 0 bases, leaving 9 bases between the germline ends. The whole variable domain, remainder taken from reference TRBV5-1 and TRBJ2-7, is KAGVTQTPRYLIKTRGQQVTLSCSPISGHRSVSWYQQTPGQGLQFLFEYFSETQRNKGNFPGRFSGRQFSNSRSEMNVSTLELGDSALYLCASSFDGSSYEQYFGPGTRLTVT.

In its sample, this clone was seen a few times. The rearrangement joins TRBV7-2 to TRBJ1-2; 8 bases match TRBD1. The CDR3 length is 15 residues. The germline gives CDR1 SGHTA, CDR2 FQGNSA. The J segment lost 5 bases and the V segment lost 4 bases, leaving 9 bases of the junction unmatched. The CDR3 nucleotides read TGTGCCAGCAGCTGGGATGGACAGGGTGTGTATGGCTACACCTTC. Encoded protein: CASSWDGQGVYGYTF.

This clone was recorded only once. The chain links TRBV4-1 to TRBJ2-5; 8 bases fit TRBD1. This CDR3 spans 15 amino acids. In germline, CDR1 is MGHRA, CDR2 YSYEKL. J was trimmed by 5 bases and V by 4 bases; bases with no gene match: 9. In DNA form, the CDR3 reads TGCGCCAGCAGCCCAGACGCCAGGGGGCCGGAGACCCAGTACTTC. Translated, it gives CASSPDARGPETQYF.

The chain has TRBV29-1 and TRBJ2-1, with TRBD2 identical over 14 bases. Germline CDR1 reads SQVTM; CDR2 reads ANQGSEA. CDR3 length: 15 amino acids. Unmatched junction bases numbered 5, after V lost 3 bases and J lost 7 bases. The CDR3 DNA sequence: TGCAGCGTTGAGGGACTAGCGGGAGCTCGGAATGAGCAGTTCTTC. Translated, it gives CSVEGLAGARNEQFF.

This clone has only a few counts. V and J are TRBV5-1 and TRBJ2-1, with TRBD2 matching 12 bases. There are 15 residues in the CDR3. The junction had 3 bases not matched to a gene; V was cut back by 0 bases and J by 8 bases. The germline V gene has CDR1 SGHRS and CDR2 YFSETQ. This CDR3 is CASSLVLAGGHEQFF. The CDR3 nucleotides read TGCGCCAGCAGCTTGGTTCTAGCGGGGGGGCATGAGCAGTTCTTC.

V usage is TRBV3-1 (or the pseudogene TRBV3-2) and J usage is TRBJ1-6; D is unclear. The CDR3 consists of 15 residues. V dropped 5 bases and J dropped 4 bases, with 12 bases sitting between them. Per the germline V gene, CDR1 is LGHDT and CDR2 is YNNKEL (reference sequence). The CDR3 here is CASSNAGSYNSPLHF. The CDR3 region has the DNA TGTGCCAGCAGCAATGCGGGCTCGTATAATTCACCCCTCCACTTT.

This clone occurred a few times. V is TRBV29-1 and J is TRBJ1-1, with a tentative D call TRBD1 (6 bases). Trimming removed 5 bases from V and 4 bases from J, with 11 bases in between. Germline lookup yields CDR1 SQVTM and CDR2 ANQGSEA. This CDR3 has 12 amino acids. CDR3 in amino acids: CSVLRGTTEAFF. The CDR3 DNA is TGCAGCGTTTTAAGGGGGACCACTGAAGCTTTCTTT.

The rearrangement links TRBV7-3 to TRBJ1-1; D might be TRBD1 (6 bases). The CDR3 covers 15 residues. The V end was cut by 2 bases, the J end by 1 base, with 11 bases between. The germline CDR1 and CDR2 sequences are SGHTA and FQGTGA. The CDR3 loop reads CASSLEGRGNTEAFF. The CDR3 DNA reads as TGTGCCAGCAGCTTAGAAGGCAGGGGGAACACTGAAGCTTTCTTT. The variable domain in full, with the rest retrieved from reference TRBV7-3 and TRBJ1-1, is GAGVSQTPSNKVTEKGKYVELRCDPISGHTALYWYRQSLGQGPEFLIYFQGTGAADDSGLPNDRFFAVRPEGSVSTLKIQRTERGDSAVYLCASSLEGRGNTEAFFGQGTRLTVV.

The chain joins TRBV9 to TRBJ2-1; TRBD2 matches at 13 bases. V was clipped by 5 bases and J by 6 bases; unmatched bases: 8. The CDR3 has 16 amino acids. Germline loops: CDR1 SGDLS, CDR2 YYNGEE. In DNA form, the CDR3 reads TGTGCCAGCAGTTATACTAGCGGGGGGGCCGGCAATGAGCAGTTCTTC. Protein product: CASSYTSGGAGNEQFF. The whole variable domain, remainder taken from reference TRBV9 and TRBJ2-1, is DSGVTQTPKHLITATGQRVTLRCSPRSGDLSVYWYQQSLDQGLQFLIQYYNGEERAKGNILERFSAQQFPDLHSELNLSSLELGDSALYFCASSYTSGGAGNEQFFGPGTRLTVL.

The chain uses TRBV2 and TRBJ2-1, with TRBD2 matching 10 bases. The germline CDR1 and CDR2 sequences are SNHLY and FYNNEI. J was trimmed by 9 bases and V by 7 bases; bases with no gene match: 15. The CDR3 runs to 16 residues. CDR3 DNA: TGTGCCAGCAACCTAGCGGGGGCGCCGTCGTTTGGTGAGCAGTTCTTC. Amino acids: CASNLAGAPSFGEQFF.

V and J are TRBV7-7 and TRBJ2-1, with 7 bases aligning to TRBD1. J was trimmed by 6 bases and V by 4 bases; bases with no gene match: 9. Germline CDR1 is SSHAT and CDR2 is FNYEAQ (reference sequence). The CDR3 loop spans 15 amino acids. The CDR3 region is CASSSRRGPANEQFF. In nucleotides, the CDR3 is TGTGCCAGCAGCTCCCGTAGGGGGCCGGCCAATGAGCAGTTCTTC.

CDR3 region: CASSRQGNSPLHF. For the CDR3, the DNA is TGTGCCAGCAGTCGGCAGGGTAATTCACCCCTCCACTTT. The V gene is TRBV6-6, the J gene TRBJ1-6; maybe TRBD1 (5 bases). The germline V and J ends were trimmed by 5 bases and 6 bases, with 8 bases remaining between them. CDR3 length: 13 amino acids. Germline V gene sequence: CDR1 MNHNY, CDR2 SVGAGI (reference sequence).

A few counts support this clone. The V call is TRBV11-3, the J call TRBJ2-2; TRBD1 matches 7 bases. Germline CDR1 is SGHNT and CDR2 is YENEEA. V dropped 0 bases and J dropped 0; count of bases not matched to a gene: 10. The CDR3 sequence is 19 residues long. The CDR3 loop is CASSLDGPQTGTNTGELFF. The DNA for the CDR3 is TGTGCCAGCAGCTTAGATGGACCCCAGACAGGGACGAACACCGGGGAGCTGTTTTTT.

This chain uses TRBV6-5 with TRBJ1-6; unclear D gene. Germline-derived CDR1 and CDR2 are MNHEY and SVGAGI. Trimming cost V 4 bases and J 3 bases, with 13 bases left between them. This CDR3 has 16 amino acids. CDR3: CASSSTGVGYNSPLHF. The CDR3 DNA reads as TGTGCCAGCAGTTCCACGGGAGTCGGCTATAATTCACCCCTCCACTTT.

The rearrangement uses TRBV7-2 and TRBJ1-2; TRBD1 is a possible D gene (6 bases). Trimming took off 3 bases at V and 0 bases at J, with 8 bases between the two ends. The CDR3 spans 14 residues. Per the germline V gene, CDR1 is SGHTA and CDR2 is FQGNSA. The CDR3 DNA follows: TGTGCCAGCAGCTTTAGGGGGTCTAACTATGGCTACACCTTC. Translating gives CASSFRGSNYGYTF.